A selection of T cell receptor beta chains follows, all from one sample in a study of T cell changes during pregnancy in multiple sclerosis. Measured with immunoSEQ multiplex PCR; TCRdb has only the in-frame clones, and not every one. The sample holds 85,000 to 120,000 clones, about nine tenths seen once. Sequencing was performed on peripheral blood, taken after pregnancy. These receptors were taken from a female donor with multiple sclerosis, enrolled in a pregnancy study. The CDR3 runs from the conserved cysteine through the conserved F or W. A D gene is named only where the DNA matches it firmly. Not all rows give a size; the values are once, few, many and, for expanded clones, a class.

j_call d_call clone_size v_call cdr3_aa cdr3_nt
TRBJ2-7 TRBD1 . TRBV5-1 CASSLGDRGYEQYF TGCGCCAGCAGCTTGGGGGACAGGGGGTACGAGCAGTACTTC
TRBJ2-7 TRBD1 . TRBV19 CASSPGTGPYEQYF TGTGCCAGTAGTCCAGGGACAGGGCCCTACGAGCAGTACTTC
TRBJ1-4 . . TRBV9 CASSVLPEAEKLFF TGTGCCAGCAGCGTTTTACCAGAGGCTGAAAAACTGTTTTTT
TRBJ2-1 . . TRBV12-1 CASSFALRGLAGGPGDEQFF TGTGCCAGCAGCTTTGCGCTCAGGGGCCTAGCGGGAGGGCCGGGAGATGAGCAGTTCTTC
TRBJ1-1 TRBD1 . TRBV7-8 CASSPRDRAWTEAFF TGTGCCAGCAGCCCCCGGGACAGGGCTTGGACTGAAGCTTTCTTT
TRBJ1-2 TRBD1 . TRBV6-6 CASSPRTGLDGYTF TGTGCCAGCAGTCCCCGGACAGGGCTTGATGGCTACACCTTC
TRBJ1-1 . . TRBV19 CAVSRRYDGTEAFF TGTGCCGTGTCCAGGAGGTATGATGGCACTGAAGCTTTCTTT
TRBJ2-7 TRBD1 . TRBV7-3 CASSLTGGPGYEQYF TGTGCCAGCAGCTTAACAGGGGGCCCAGGATACGAGCAGTACTTC
TRBJ1-1 . . TRBV14 CASSHPWANTEAFF TGTGCCAGCAGCCACCCATGGGCAAACACTGAAGCTTTCTTT
TRBJ2-5 TRBD1 once TRBV7-7 CASSSQGQETQYF TGTGCCAGCAGCTCACAGGGGCAAGAGACCCAGTACTTC
TRBJ2-3 . . TRBV5-4 CASSLEASSTDTQYF TGTGCCAGCAGCTTGGAGGCTAGCAGCACAGATACGCAGTATTTT
TRBJ2-7 . . TRBV30 CAWSPVNFYEQYF TGTGCCTGGAGTCCGGTAAACTTCTACGAGCAGTACTTC
TRBJ1-3 TRBD1 once TRBV30 CAWSPTGAFGNTIYF TGTGCCTGGAGTCCAACAGGGGCTTTTGGAAACACCATATATTTT
TRBJ1-1 . . TRBV5-3 CARSSRVGHTEAFF TGTGCCAGAAGTTCCAGGGTAGGGCACACTGAAGCTTTCTTT
TRBJ1-1 . . TRBV27 CASSLSAGLKAFF TGTGCCAGCAGTTTATCCGCAGGGTTGAAAGCTTTCTTT
TRBJ1-4 . . TRBV30 CAWRGAREKLFF TGTGCCTGGAGAGGGGCTCGTGAAAAACTGTTTTTT
TRBJ2-7 TRBD2 . TRBV19 CASRGGLASYEQYF TGTGCCAGTAGAGGGGGACTAGCGTCCTACGAGCAGTACTTC
TRBJ1-1 . . TRBV6-5 CASSYGTTLNTEAFF TGTGCCAGCAGTTACGGCACAACCTTGAACACTGAAGCTTTCTTT
TRBJ1-2 . once TRBV30 CAWRVPGAPYGYTF TGTGCCTGGAGGGTGCCAGGGGCTCCCTATGGCTACACCTTC
TRBJ2-1 . . TRBV4-1 CASSQGVGPNEQFF TGCGCCAGCAGCCAAGGGGTTGGGCCCAATGAGCAGTTCTTC
TRBJ2-7 TRBD1 . TRBV7-9 CASSFTGVGDPTYEQYF TGTGCCAGCAGCTTCACAGGGGTCGGGGACCCAACCTACGAGCAGTACTTC
TRBJ2-3 . . TRBV5-4 CASSLVSVTDTQYF TGTGCCAGCAGCTTGGTGAGCGTTACAGATACGCAGTATTTT
TRBJ1-1 . . TRBV19 CASKETNTEAFF TGTGCCAGTAAGGAGACGAACACTGAAGCTTTCTTT
TRBJ1-1 . . TRBV18 CASSPFGEGNTEAFF TGTGCCAGCTCACCATTTGGCGAGGGGAACACTGAAGCTTTCTTT
TRBJ2-7 TRBD1 . TRBV30 CAWRDRVHEQYF TGTGCCTGGCGGGACAGGGTCCACGAGCAGTACTTC
TRBJ2-3 TRBD2 . TRBV4-1 CASSQDNSGGTDTQYF TGCGCCAGCAGCCAAGATAATAGCGGGGGCACAGATACGCAGTATTTT
TRBJ2-2 TRBD2 few TRBV5-5 CASSRSGGAGTGELFF TGTGCCAGCAGTCGGAGCGGGGGGGCAGGGACCGGGGAGCTGTTTTTT
TRBJ1-3 TRBD1 . TRBV5-4 CASSEGQTGSGNTIYF TGTGCCAGCAGCGAGGGACAGACGGGGTCTGGAAACACCATATATTTT
TRBJ2-1 . . TRBV5-4 CASSGGTLNEQFF TGTGCCAGCAGCGGCGGGACTCTCAATGAGCAGTTCTTC